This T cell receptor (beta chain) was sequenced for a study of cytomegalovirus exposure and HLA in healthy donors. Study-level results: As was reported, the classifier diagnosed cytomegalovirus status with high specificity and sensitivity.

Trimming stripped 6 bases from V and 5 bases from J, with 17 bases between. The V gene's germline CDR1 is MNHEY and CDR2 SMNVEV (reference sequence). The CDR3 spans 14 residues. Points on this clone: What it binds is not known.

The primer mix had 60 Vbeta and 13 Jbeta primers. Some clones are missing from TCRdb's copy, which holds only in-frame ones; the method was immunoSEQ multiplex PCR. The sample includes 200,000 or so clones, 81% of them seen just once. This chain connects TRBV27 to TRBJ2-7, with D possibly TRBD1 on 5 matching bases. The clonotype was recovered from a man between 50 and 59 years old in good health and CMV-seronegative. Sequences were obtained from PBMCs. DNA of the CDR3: TGTGCCAGCAGGGGGCTCCGAAGGCAGGACGAGCAGTACTTC. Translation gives CASRGLRRQDEQYF.